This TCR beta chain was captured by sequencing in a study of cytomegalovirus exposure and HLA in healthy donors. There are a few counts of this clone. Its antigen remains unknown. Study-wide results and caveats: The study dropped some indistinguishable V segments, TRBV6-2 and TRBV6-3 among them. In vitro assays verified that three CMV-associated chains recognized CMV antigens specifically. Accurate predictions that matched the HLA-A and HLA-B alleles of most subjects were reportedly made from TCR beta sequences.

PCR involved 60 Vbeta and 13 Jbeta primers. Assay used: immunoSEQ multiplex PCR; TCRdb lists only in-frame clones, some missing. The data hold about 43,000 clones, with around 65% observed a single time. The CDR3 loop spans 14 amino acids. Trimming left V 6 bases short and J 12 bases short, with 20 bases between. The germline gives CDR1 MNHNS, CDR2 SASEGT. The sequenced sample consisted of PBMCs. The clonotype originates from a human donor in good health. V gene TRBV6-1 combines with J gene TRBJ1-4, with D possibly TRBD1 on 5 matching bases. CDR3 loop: CASRKSPDSRELFF. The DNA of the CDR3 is TGTGCCAGCAGAAAATCTCCCGACAGCCGAGAACTGTTTTTT.